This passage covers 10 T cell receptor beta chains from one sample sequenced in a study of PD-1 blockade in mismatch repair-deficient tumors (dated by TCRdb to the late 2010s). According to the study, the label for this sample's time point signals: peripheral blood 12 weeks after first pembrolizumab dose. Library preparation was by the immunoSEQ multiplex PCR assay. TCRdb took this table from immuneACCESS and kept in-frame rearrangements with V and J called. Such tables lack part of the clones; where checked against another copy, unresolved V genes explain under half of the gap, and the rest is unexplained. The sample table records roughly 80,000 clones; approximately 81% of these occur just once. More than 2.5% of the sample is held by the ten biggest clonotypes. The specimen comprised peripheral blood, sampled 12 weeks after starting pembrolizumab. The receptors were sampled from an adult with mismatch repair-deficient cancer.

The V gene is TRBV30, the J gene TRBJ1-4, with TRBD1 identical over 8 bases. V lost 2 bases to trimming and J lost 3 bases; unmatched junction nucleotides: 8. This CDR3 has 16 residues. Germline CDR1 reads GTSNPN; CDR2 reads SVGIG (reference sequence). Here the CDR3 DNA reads TGTGCCTGGAGTTCTCTCCGGGACAGGCCTAATGAAAAACTGTTTTTT. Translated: CAWSSLRDRPNEKLFF. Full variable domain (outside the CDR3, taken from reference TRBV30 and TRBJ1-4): SQTIHQWPATLVQPVGSPLSLECTVEGTSNPNLYWYRQAAGRGLQLLFYSVGIGQISSEVPQNLSASRPQDRQFILSSKKLLLSDSGFYLCAWSSLRDRPNEKLFFGSGTQLSVL.

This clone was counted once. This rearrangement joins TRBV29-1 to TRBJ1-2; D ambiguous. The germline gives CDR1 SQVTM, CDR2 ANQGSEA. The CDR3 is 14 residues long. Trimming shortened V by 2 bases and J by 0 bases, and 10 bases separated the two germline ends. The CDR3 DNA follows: TGCAGCGTTGAACGTCAGGAAGCTAACTATGGCTACACCTTC. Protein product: CSVERQEANYGYTF.

The CDR3, as DNA: TGTGCCAGCAGCTTCCCAGGGGATCTCACTGAAGCTTTCTTT. Its protein product is CASSFPGDLTEAFF. This chain links TRBV25-1 with TRBJ1-1; tentative D call: TRBD1 (6 bases). Germline V gene data show CDR1 as MGHDK and CDR2 as SYGVNS. V shed 6 bases and J shed 4 bases, with 15 bases lying between them. CDR3 size: 14 residues.

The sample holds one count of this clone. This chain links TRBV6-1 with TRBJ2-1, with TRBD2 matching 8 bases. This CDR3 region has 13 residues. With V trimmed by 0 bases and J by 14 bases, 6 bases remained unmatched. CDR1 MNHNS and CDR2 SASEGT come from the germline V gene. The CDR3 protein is CASSEALSAGEFF. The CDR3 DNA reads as TGTGCCAGCAGTGAAGCTTTATCAGCGGGGGAGTTCTTC.

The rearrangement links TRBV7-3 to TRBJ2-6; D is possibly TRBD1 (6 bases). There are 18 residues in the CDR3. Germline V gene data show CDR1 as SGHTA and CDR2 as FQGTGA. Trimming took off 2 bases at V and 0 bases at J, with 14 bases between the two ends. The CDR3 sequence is CASSLEGIGGSGANVLTF. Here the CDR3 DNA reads TGTGCCAGCAGCTTAGAGGGGATAGGGGGCTCTGGGGCCAACGTCCTGACTTTC.

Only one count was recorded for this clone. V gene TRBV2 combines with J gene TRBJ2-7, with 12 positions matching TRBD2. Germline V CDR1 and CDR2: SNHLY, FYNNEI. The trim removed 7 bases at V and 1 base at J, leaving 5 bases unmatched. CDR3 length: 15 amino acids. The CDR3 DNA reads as TGTGCCAGCACCGCCCTAGCGGGAGGGTCCTACGAGCAGTACTTC. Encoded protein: CASTALAGGSYEQYF.

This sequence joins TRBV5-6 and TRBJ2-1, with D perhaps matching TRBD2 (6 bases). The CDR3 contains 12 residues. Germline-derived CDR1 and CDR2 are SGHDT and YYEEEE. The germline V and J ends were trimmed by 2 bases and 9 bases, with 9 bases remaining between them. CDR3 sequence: CASSLTRGEQFF. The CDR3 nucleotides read TGTGCCAGCAGCTTAACGCGGGGTGAGCAGTTCTTC.

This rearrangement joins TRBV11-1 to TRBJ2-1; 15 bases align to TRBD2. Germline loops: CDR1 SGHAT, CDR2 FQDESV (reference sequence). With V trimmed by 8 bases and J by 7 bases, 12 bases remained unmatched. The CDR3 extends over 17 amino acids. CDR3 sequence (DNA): TGTGCCAGCGCCAGGACTAGCGGGAGGGCCTTTTTGAATGAGCAGTTCTTC. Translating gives CASARTSGRAFLNEQFF.

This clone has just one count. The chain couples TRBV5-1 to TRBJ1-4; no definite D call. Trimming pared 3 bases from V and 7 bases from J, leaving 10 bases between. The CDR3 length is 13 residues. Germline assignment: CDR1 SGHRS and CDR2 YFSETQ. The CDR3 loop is CASSYDGREKLFF. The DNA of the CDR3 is TGCGCCAGCAGCTACGACGGGCGTGAAAAACTGTTTTTT.

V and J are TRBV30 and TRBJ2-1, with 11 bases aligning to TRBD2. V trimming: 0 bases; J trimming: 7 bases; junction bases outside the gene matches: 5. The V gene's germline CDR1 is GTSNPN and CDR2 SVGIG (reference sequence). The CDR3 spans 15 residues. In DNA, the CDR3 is TGTGCCTGGAGTGTCCCTAGCGGGAGGAGGAATGAGCAGTTCTTC. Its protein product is CAWSVPSGRRNEQFF.